This T cell receptor beta chain emerged from a study of T cells in Graves' hyperthyroidism and ophthalmopathy. TCR beta CDR3 region amplification was performed from RNA transcripts. RT-PCR in the first round (using the HTBI primer set) targeted the TCR CDR3. TCRdb ran MiXCR on the multiplex PCR reads and lists one entry per CDR3 protein. The top ten hold about 34% of the sample, which has approximately 600,000 distinct CDR3 sequences, roughly 20% seen once. This CDR3 spans 15 amino acids. Unmatched junction bases numbered 6, after V lost 6 bases and J lost 6 bases. The V gene's germline CDR1 is ENHRY and CDR2 SYGVKD.

This sequence joins TRBV10-3 and TRBJ2-3, with TRBD2 matching over 13 bases. The material sequenced was blood. The source of this sequence is a man aged 25 to 40 with Graves' ophthalmopathy. CDR3 region: CAIRGGLAGVDTQYF. DNA of the CDR3: TGTGCCATCAGGGGAGGACTAGCGGGAGTGGATACGCAGTATTTT.